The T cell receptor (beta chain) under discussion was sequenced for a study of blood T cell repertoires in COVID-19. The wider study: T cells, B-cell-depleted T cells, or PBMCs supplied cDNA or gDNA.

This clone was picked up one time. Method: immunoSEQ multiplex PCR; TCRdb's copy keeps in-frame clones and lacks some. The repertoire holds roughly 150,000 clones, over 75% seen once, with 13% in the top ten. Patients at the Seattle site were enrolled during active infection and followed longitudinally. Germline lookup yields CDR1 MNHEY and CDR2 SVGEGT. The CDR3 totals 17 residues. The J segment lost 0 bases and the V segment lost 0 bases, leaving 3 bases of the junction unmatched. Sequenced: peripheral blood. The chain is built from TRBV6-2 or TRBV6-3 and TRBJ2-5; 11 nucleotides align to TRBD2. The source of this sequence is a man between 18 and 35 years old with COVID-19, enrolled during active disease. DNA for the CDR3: TGTGCCAGCAGTTACTCGAGGACTAGCGGGTACCAAGAGACCCAGTACTTC. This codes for CASSYSRTSGYQETQYF.